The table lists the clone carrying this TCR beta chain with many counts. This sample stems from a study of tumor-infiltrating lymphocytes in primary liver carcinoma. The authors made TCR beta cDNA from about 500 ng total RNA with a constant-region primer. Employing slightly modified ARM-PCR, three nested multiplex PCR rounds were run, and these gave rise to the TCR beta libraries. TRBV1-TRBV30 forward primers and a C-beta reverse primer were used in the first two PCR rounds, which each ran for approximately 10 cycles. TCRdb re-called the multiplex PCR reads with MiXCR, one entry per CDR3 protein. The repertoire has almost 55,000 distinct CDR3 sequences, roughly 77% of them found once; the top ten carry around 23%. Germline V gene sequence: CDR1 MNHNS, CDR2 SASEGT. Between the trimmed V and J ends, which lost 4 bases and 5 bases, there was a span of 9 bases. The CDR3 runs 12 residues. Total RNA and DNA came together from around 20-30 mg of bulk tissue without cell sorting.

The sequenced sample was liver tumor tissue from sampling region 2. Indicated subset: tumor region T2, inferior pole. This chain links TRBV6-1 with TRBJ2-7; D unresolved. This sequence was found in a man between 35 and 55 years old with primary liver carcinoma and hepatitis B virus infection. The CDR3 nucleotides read TGTGCCAGCAGTGGTGGGAACCACGAGCAGTACTTC. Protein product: CASSGGNHEQYF.